Below, 9 T cell receptor beta chains from the same sample are listed, as sequenced in a study of blood T cell repertoires in COVID-19. Data came from immunoSEQ multiplex PCR; TCRdb stores just in-frame clones and leaves some out. This sample has thousands of clones, with 70% to 90% found just once. Sequenced material: peripheral blood. These TCRs come from a woman aged 45-65 years with active or convalescent COVID-19.

This chain connects TRBV19 to TRBJ2-7; D possibly corresponds to TRBD1 (7 bases). Germline loops: CDR1 LNHDA, CDR2 SQIVND (reference sequence). The CDR3 covers 15 residues. V shed 3 bases and J shed 0 bases, with 12 bases lying between them. The CDR3: CASSIKEGASYEQYF. CDR3 DNA: TGTGCCAGTAGTATTAAGGAGGGGGCCTCCTACGAGCAGTACTTC.

The rearrangement uses TRBV7-2 and TRBJ2-1, with TRBD2 identical over 8 bases. The CDR3 runs to 16 residues. The germline V gene has CDR1 SGHTA and CDR2 FQGNSA. V shed 5 bases, J shed 0 bases, and the junction held 6 bases outside the gene matches. CDR3 in amino acids: CASSLLAGTSYNEQFF. CDR3 in DNA: TGTGCCAGCAGCCTCTTAGCGGGGACCTCCTACAATGAGCAGTTCTTC.

The V call is TRBV27, the J call TRBJ1-4; D remains ambiguous. Trimming left V 8 bases short and J 7 bases short, with 11 bases between. This CDR3 region has 12 residues. CDR1 is MNHEY, CDR2 SMNVEV, per germline (reference sequence). CDR3 nucleotide sequence: TGTGCCAGCGGAGGGTGGGGTGAAAAACTGTTTTTT. Protein product: CASGGWGEKLFF. The full variable domain, rest sourced from reference TRBV27 and TRBJ1-4, is EAQVTQNPRYLITVTGKKLTVTCSQNMNHEYMSWYRQDPGLGLRQIYYSMNVEVTDKGDVPEGYKVSRKEKRNFPLILESPSPNQTSLYFCASGGWGEKLFFGSGTQLSVL.

This chain uses TRBV11-2 with TRBJ2-5; maybe TRBD1 (6 bases). Deletions cut 5 bases from V and 5 bases from J, with 15 bases between. CDR3 length: 14 amino acids. The germline gives CDR1 SGHAT, CDR2 FQNNGV. The CDR3 DNA reads as TGTGCCAGCAGCGATACCCAGGGGTGGGAGACCCAGTACTTC. Protein sequence: CASSDTQGWETQYF. Drawing the rest from reference TRBV11-2 and TRBJ2-5, the complete variable domain is EAGVAQSPRYKIIEKRQSVAFWCNPISGHATLYWYQQILGQGPKLLIQFQNNGVVDDSQLPKDRFSAERLKGVDSTLKIQPAKLEDSAVYLCASSDTQGWETQYFGPGTRLLVL.

The rearrangement uses TRBV7-9 and TRBJ2-5, with TRBD1 matching 8 bases. CDR1 and CDR2 from the germline V gene are SEHNR and FQNEAQ (reference sequence). The V and J ends lost 3 bases and 3 bases, in that order; junction bases with no gene match: 9. The CDR3 contains 16 residues. As DNA, the CDR3 is TGTGCCAGCAGCTTTAAACGGGACAGGATCGAAGAGACCCAGTACTTC. This gives the protein CASSFKRDRIEETQYF.

The chain is built from TRBV6-5 and TRBJ1-6, with D unresolved. V was trimmed by 6 bases and J by 0 bases, leaving 6 bases between them. This CDR3 region has 14 residues. Looked up from germline, CDR1 is MNHEY and CDR2 is SVGAGI. The CDR3 loop reads CASRKSSYNSPLHF. CDR3 bases: TGTGCCAGCAGGAAGAGCTCCTATAATTCACCCCTCCACTTT.

Regarding this clone: The junction differs from germline at one of its ends, possibly a read error. The chain joins TRBV7-6 to TRBJ2-2, with D maybe TRBD2 (5 bases). The CDR3 loop spans 17 amino acids. CDR1 is SGHVS and CDR2 is FNYEAQ in the germline V gene. CDR3: CASSLAGGRREHRGAVF. CDR3 bases: TGTGCCAGCAGCTTAGCCGGAGGAAGGAGAGAACACCGGGGAGCTGTTTTT.

The genes are TRBV5-5 and TRBJ2-1; possibly TRBD1 for D (6 bases). V lost 3 bases to trimming and J lost 8 bases, with 15 bases between them. The length of the CDR3 is 14 residues. Germline values: CDR1 SGHKS, CDR2 YYEKEE (reference sequence). CDR3 sequence: CASSYIRQDDEQFF. The CDR3, as DNA: TGTGCCAGCAGCTACATCCGACAGGACGATGAGCAGTTCTTC.

The chain uses TRBV6-5 and TRBJ1-5; D may be TRBD1 (6 bases). Trimming stripped 6 bases from V and 3 bases from J, with 12 bases between. The CDR3 covers 14 residues. CDR1 and CDR2 (germline): MNHEY, SVGAGI. The CDR3 is CASRPTGFNQPQHF. For the CDR3, the DNA is TGTGCCAGCAGACCCACAGGGTTCAATCAGCCCCAGCATTTT.